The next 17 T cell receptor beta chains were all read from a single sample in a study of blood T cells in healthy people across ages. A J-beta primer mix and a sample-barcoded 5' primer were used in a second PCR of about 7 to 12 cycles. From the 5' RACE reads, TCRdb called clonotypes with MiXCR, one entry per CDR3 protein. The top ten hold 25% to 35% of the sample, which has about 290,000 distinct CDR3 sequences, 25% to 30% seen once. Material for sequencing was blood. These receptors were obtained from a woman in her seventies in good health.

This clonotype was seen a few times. CDR3 coding DNA: TGCGCCAGCAGGCGCTCCGGGACAGGGACTAACGAGCAGTACTTC. Translated, it gives CASRRSGTGTNEQYF. This chain uses TRBV5-1 with TRBJ2-7; 9 nucleotides line up with TRBD1. The germline V gene has CDR1 SGHRS and CDR2 YFSETQ. Trimming at V came to 5 bases and at J to 5 bases, leaving 11 bases not matched to a gene. CDR3 length: 15 amino acids.

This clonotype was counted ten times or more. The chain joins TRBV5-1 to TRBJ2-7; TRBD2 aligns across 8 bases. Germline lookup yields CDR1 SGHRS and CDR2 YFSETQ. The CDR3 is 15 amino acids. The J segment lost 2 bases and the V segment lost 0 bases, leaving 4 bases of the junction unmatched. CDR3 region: CASSLETSVAYEQYF. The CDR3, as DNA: TGCGCCAGCAGCTTGGAGACTAGCGTAGCCTACGAGCAGTACTTC.

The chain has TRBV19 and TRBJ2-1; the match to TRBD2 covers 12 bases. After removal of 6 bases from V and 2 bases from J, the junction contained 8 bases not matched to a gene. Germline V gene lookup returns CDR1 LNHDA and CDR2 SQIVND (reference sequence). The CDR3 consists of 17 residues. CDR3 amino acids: CASSHQGTSGPYNEQFF. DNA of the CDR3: TGTGCCAGTAGCCATCAGGGGACTAGCGGGCCCTACAATGAGCAGTTCTTC.

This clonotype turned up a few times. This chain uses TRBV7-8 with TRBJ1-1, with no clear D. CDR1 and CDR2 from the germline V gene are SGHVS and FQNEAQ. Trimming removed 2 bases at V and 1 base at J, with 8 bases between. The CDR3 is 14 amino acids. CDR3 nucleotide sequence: TGTGCCAGCAGCTTATCCCTCTCGAACACTGAAGCTTTCTTT. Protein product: CASSLSLSNTEAFF.

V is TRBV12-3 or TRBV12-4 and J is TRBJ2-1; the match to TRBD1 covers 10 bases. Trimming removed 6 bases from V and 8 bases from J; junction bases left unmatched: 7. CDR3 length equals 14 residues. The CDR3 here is CASRDRGYFDEQFF. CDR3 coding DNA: TGTGCCAGCAGGGACAGGGGGTATTTTGATGAGCAGTTCTTC.

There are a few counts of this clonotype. This CDR3 reads CASSQDVKGSGNTIYF. DNA for the CDR3: TGTGCCAGCAGCCAAGATGTTAAGGGATCTGGAAACACCATATATTTT. V usage is TRBV3-1 and J usage is TRBJ1-3; D is uncertain. The CDR3 totals 16 residues. Between the trimmed V and J ends, which lost 0 bases and 1 base, there was a span of 10 bases. Germline V gene lookup returns CDR1 LGHDT and CDR2 YNNKEL (reference sequence).

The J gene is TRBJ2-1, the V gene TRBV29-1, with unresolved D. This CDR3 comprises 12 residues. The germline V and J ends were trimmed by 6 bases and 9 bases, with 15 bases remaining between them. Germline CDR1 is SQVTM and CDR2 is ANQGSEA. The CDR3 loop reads CSVKTDTSEQFF. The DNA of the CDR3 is TGCAGCGTAAAGACGGATACAAGTGAGCAGTTCTTC.

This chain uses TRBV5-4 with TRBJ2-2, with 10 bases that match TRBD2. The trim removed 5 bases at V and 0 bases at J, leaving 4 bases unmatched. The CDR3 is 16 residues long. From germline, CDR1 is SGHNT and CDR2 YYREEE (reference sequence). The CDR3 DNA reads TGTGCCAGCAGTTCCGGGACTAGCGCGAACACCGGGGAGCTGTTTTTT. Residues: CASSSGTSANTGELFF.

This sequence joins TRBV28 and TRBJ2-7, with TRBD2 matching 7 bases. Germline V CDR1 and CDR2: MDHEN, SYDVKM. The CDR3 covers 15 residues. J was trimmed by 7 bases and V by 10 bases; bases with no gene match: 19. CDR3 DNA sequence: TGTGCCACTCACGGGGGAGGGCTCCTCCTGGGTGAGCAGTACTTC. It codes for CATHGGGLLLGEQYF.

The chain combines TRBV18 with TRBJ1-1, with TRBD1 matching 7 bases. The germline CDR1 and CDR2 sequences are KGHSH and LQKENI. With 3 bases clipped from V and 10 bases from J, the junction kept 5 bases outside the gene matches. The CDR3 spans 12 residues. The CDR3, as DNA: TGTGCCAGCTCACCGAGGGGACAGATAGCTTTCTTT. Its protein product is CASSPRGQIAFF.

CDR3 nucleotide sequence: TGCAGTGCCCTGGACTCCCCCGGTGAGCAGTTCTTC. Translating it yields CSALDSPGEQFF. The rearrangement joins TRBV20-1 to TRBJ2-1; D might be TRBD2 (5 bases). CDR1 and CDR2 from the germline V gene are DFQATT and SNEGSKA (reference sequence). V was pared by 6 bases and J by 9 bases, with 15 bases between. This CDR3 spans 12 amino acids.

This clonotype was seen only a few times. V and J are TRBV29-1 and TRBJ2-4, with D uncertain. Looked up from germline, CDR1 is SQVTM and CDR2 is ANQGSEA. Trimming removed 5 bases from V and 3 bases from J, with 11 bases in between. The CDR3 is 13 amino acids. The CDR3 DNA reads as TGCAGCGTTTCAGCACCGTACAAAAACATTCAGTACTTC. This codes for CSVSAPYKNIQYF. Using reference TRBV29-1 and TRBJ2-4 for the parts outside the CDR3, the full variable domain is SAVISQKPSRDICQRGTSLTIQCQVDSQVTMMFWYRQQPGQSLTLIATANQGSEATYESGFVIDKFPISRPNLTFSTLTVSNMSPEDSSIYLCSVSAPYKNIQYFGAGTRLSVL.

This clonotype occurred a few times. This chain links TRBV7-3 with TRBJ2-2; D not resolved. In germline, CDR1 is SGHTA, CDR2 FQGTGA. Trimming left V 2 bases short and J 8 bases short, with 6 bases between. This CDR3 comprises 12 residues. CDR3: CASSLFRGELFF. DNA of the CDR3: TGTGCCAGCAGCTTATTTCGTGGGGAGCTGTTTTTT.

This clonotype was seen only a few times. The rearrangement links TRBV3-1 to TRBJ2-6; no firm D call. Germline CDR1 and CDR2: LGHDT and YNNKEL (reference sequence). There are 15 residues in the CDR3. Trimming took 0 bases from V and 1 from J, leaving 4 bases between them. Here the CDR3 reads CASSQDLSGANVLTF. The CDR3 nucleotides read TGTGCCAGCAGCCAAGATTTGTCTGGGGCCAACGTCCTGACTTTC.

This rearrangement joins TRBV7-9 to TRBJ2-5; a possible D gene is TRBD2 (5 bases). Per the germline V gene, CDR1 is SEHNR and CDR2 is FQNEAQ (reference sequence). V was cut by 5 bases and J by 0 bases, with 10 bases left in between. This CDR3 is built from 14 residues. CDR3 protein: CASSNSGNQETQYF. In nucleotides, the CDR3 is TGTGCCAGCAGCAACTCCGGGAACCAAGAGACCCAGTACTTC.

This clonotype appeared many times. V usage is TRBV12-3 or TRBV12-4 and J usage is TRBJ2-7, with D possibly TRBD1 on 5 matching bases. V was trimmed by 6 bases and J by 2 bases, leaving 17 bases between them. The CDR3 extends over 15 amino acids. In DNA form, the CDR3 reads TGTGCCAGCAGAAGACAGTACGATTTAACCTACGAGCAGTACTTC. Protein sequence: CASRRQYDLTYEQYF.

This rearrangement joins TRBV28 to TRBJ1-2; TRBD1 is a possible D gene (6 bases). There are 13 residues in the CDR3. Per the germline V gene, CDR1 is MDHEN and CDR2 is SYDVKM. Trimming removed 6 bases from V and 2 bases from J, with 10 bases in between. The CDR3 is CASRFGQNYGYTF. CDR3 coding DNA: TGTGCCAGCAGGTTTGGACAGAACTATGGCTACACCTTC.